These 23 T cell receptor beta chains share one sample of origin, sequenced in a study of beta chain features in type 1 diabetes. Reverse transcription of all isolated RNA meant that expressed TCRB transcripts were sequenced. The table came from immunoSEQ multiplex PCR; TCRdb's copy has only in-frame clones and leaves some out. The sample contains approximately 110,000 clones, 30% to 50% of which appear only once. What was sequenced was stem cell memory CD4+ T cells from blood. The source of these receptors is a woman aged 18 to 35 in good health.

The genes are TRBV9 and TRBJ2-3; the match to TRBD2 covers 11 bases. The CDR3 runs 16 residues. The V gene's germline CDR1 is SGDLS and CDR2 YYNGEE. After removal of 4 bases from V and 1 base from J, the junction contained 5 bases not matched to a gene. CDR3 sequence reads: CASSPLAGVGTDTQYF. In nucleotides, the CDR3 is TGTGCCAGCAGCCCACTAGCGGGAGTCGGCACAGATACGCAGTATTTT.

The chain carries TRBV6-6 and TRBJ2-1; 12 bases map to TRBD1. With V trimmed by 6 bases and J by 8 bases, 11 bases remained unmatched. The CDR3 loop spans 16 amino acids. Germline loops: CDR1 MNHNY, CDR2 SVGAGI (reference sequence). In DNA, the CDR3 is TGTGCCAGCAGCCCCCTTCCGGGACAGGGGGCGGATGAGCAGTTCTTC. Translating gives CASSPLPGQGADEQFF.

This chain connects TRBV9 to TRBJ2-5; tentative D call: TRBD1 (6 bases). V was shortened by 0 bases and J by 5 bases, with 17 bases between the two germline ends. The CDR3 runs 16 residues. The germline V gene has CDR1 SGDLS and CDR2 YYNGEE. This chain's CDR3 is CASSVVNKPQGETQYF. CDR3 sequence (DNA): TGTGCCAGCAGCGTAGTGAACAAACCCCAGGGGGAGACCCAGTACTTC.

This clone was picked up a small number of times. The chain carries TRBV7-2 and TRBJ2-5, with 13 bases identical to TRBD2. The J call is in doubt because the DNA end fits TRBJ2-7 better. The CDR3 runs 15 residues. Germline CDR1 reads SGHTA; CDR2 reads FQGNSA. CDR3 sequence (DNA): TGTGCCAGCAGCTTGGGGACTAGCGGGAATTACGAGCAGTACTTC. Translation: CASSLGTSGNYEQYF.

The CDR3: CASKKETSAYSSYNEQFF. In DNA form, the CDR3 reads TGCGCCAGCAAGAAGGAGACTAGCGCATATAGCTCCTACAATGAGCAGTTCTTC. V and J are TRBV5-1 and TRBJ2-1; TRBD2 aligns across 8 bases. J gave up 0 bases and V 6 bases, and 14 bases lay outside the gene matches. The CDR3 loop spans 18 amino acids. Germline CDR1 SGHRS, CDR2 YFSETQ.

There are a few counts of this clone. V usage is TRBV28 and J usage is TRBJ2-1; no clear D gene. The CDR3 has 17 amino acids. Trimming removed 5 bases from V and 0 bases from J, with 17 bases in between. From germline, CDR1 is MDHEN and CDR2 SYDVKM. The CDR3 loop is CASSLPGRSRSYNEQFF. The CDR3 DNA is TGTGCCAGCAGTCTCCCCGGCAGGTCTCGCTCCTACAATGAGCAGTTCTTC.

The V gene is TRBV6-1, the J gene TRBJ1-5; 9 bases map to TRBD1. V shed 6 bases, J shed 6 bases, and the junction held 6 bases outside the gene matches. Germline V lookup: CDR1 MNHNS, CDR2 SASEGT. The CDR3 is made up of 14 amino acids. The CDR3 nucleotides read TGTGCCAGCAGGACTACAGGGGGCGGTCAGCCCCAGCATTTT. This sequence encodes CASRTTGGGQPQHF.

This chain joins TRBV19 and TRBJ2-1, with a possible D match to TRBD2 (6 bases). This CDR3 has 14 residues. CDR1 is LNHDA and CDR2 is SQIVND in the germline V gene (reference sequence). Trimming removed 3 bases at V and 8 bases at J, with 14 bases between. This CDR3 is CASSITRERDEQFF. CDR3 coding DNA: TGTGCCAGTAGTATCACCCGGGAGAGGGATGAGCAGTTCTTC.

The chain recombines TRBV19 with TRBJ1-1; a possible D gene is TRBD1 (5 bases). Trimming pared 0 bases from V and 7 bases from J, leaving 15 bases between. In germline, CDR1 is LNHDA, CDR2 SQIVND (reference sequence). The CDR3 runs to 15 residues. The CDR3: CASSIDPRRGIEAFF. CDR3 DNA: TGTGCCAGTAGTATAGATCCACGGCGGGGGATTGAAGCTTTCTTT.

The genes are TRBV10-3 and TRBJ2-1; 10 bases line up with TRBD2. Germline values: CDR1 ENHRY, CDR2 SYGVKD. This CDR3 is built from 18 residues. With V trimmed by 10 bases and J by 4 bases, 19 bases remained unmatched. The DNA for the CDR3 is TGTGCCACGCAGTGGGGTAGCGGGAGGCCTCACTTATACAATGAGCAGTTCTTC. Translation: CATQWGSGRPHLYNEQFF.

The chain carries TRBV5-1 and TRBJ2-7; TRBD1 might be the D (5 bases). This CDR3 comprises 13 residues. Deletions cut 2 bases from V and 4 bases from J, with 10 bases between. Germline V gives CDR1 SGHRS, CDR2 YFSETQ. The CDR3 DNA follows: TGCGCCAGCAGCTTTGTGACAGAGTACGAGCAGTACTTC. Amino acids: CASSFVTEYEQYF.

This clone showed up just a few times. The V call is TRBV2, the J call TRBJ2-5, with 9 nucleotides matching TRBD2. J lost 5 bases, V lost 6 bases, and 10 bases had no gene match. CDR3 length: 15 amino acids. From germline, CDR1 is SNHLY and CDR2 FYNNEI. In DNA form, the CDR3 reads TGTGCCAGCAGACGCACAGCGGGGGGCTCGGAGACCCAGTACTTC. Its translation: CASRRTAGGSETQYF.

The DNA of the CDR3 is TGTGCCAGCAGTCGGGACAGGCGTTACGAGCAGTACTTC. Residues: CASSRDRRYEQYF. The V gene is TRBV6-5, the J gene TRBJ2-7; 8 bases map to TRBD1. V was clipped by 5 bases and J by 4 bases; unmatched bases: 4. This CDR3 has 13 residues. The germline gives CDR1 MNHEY, CDR2 SVGAGI.

The chain is built from TRBV6-1 and TRBJ2-3, with 9 nucleotides matching TRBD2. The CDR3 covers 14 residues. Trimming at V came to 4 bases and at J to 6 bases, leaving 5 bases not matched to a gene. The germline gives CDR1 MNHNS, CDR2 SASEGT. In DNA form, the CDR3 reads TGTGCCAGCAGTGTTAGCGGGAGAGGCGATACGCAGTATTTT. Amino acid sequence: CASSVSGRGDTQYF.

This clone was found once. V and J are TRBV29-1 and TRBJ1-1, with D perhaps matching TRBD1 (6 bases). The germline CDR1 and CDR2 sequences are SQVTM and ANQGSEA. The CDR3 covers 14 residues. V lost 5 bases and J lost 0, with 13 bases in between. Here the CDR3 reads CSVSTGNLNTEAFF. CDR3 in DNA: TGCAGCGTTAGTACAGGGAACTTGAACACTGAAGCTTTCTTT.

The chain is built from TRBV5-1 and TRBJ2-1, with TRBD1 as a possible D gene (5 bases). Germline CDR1 is SGHRS and CDR2 is YFSETQ. This CDR3 has 14 residues. Trimming left V 3 bases short and J 7 bases short, with 14 bases between. CDR3 sequence reads: CASSSLSAGNEQFF. The CDR3 bases are TGCGCCAGCAGCTCCTTAAGTGCAGGGAATGAGCAGTTCTTC. Drawing the rest from reference TRBV5-1 and TRBJ2-1, the complete variable domain is KAGVTQTPRYLIKTRGQQVTLSCSPISGHRSVSWYQQTPGQGLQFLFEYFSETQRNKGNFPGRFSGRQFSNSRSEMNVSTLELGDSALYLCASSSLSAGNEQFFGPGTRLTVL.

The V gene is TRBV29-1, the J gene TRBJ1-1; 8 nucleotides match TRBD1. The V segment lost 2 bases and the J segment 6 bases; nucleotides outside the gene matches: 14. The CDR3 is made up of 16 amino acids. Germline CDR1 and CDR2: SQVTM and ANQGSEA. The CDR3: CSVELSGGQGSAEAFF. In nucleotides, the CDR3 is TGCAGCGTTGAATTAAGCGGTGGACAGGGTTCGGCTGAAGCTTTCTTT.

The rearrangement joins TRBV5-4 to TRBJ1-1, with no clear D. The CDR3 spans 13 residues. Germline CDR1 and CDR2: SGHNT and YYREEE (reference sequence). Trimming shortened V by 0 bases and J by 5 bases, and 8 bases separated the two germline ends. CDR3 sequence: CASSLAGKTEAFF. DNA for the CDR3: TGTGCCAGCAGCTTGGCGGGGAAGACTGAAGCTTTCTTT.

This clone was picked up a small number of times. This rearrangement joins TRBV28 to TRBJ2-2; TRBD1 agrees at 9 bases. The CDR3 contains 16 residues. Trimming removed 2 bases from V and 7 bases from J; junction bases left unmatched: 8. CDR1 is MDHEN, CDR2 SYDVKM, per germline. CDR3 sequence (DNA): TGTGCCAGCAGTTTAAGGGGACAGGGCTTAGACGGGGAGCTGTTTTTT. This sequence encodes CASSLRGQGLDGELFF.

This clone was counted a few times. V usage is TRBV5-1 and J usage is TRBJ2-7; TRBD1 matches at 7 bases. The length of the CDR3 is 15 residues. Germline assignment: CDR1 SGHRS and CDR2 YFSETQ. After removal of 4 bases from V and 0 bases from J, the junction contained 7 bases not matched to a gene. The CDR3 DNA is TGCGCCAGCAGCCCTGGGACAGAAGCCTCCTACGAGCAGTACTTC. This translates into CASSPGTEASYEQYF.

V and J are TRBV7-9 and TRBJ1-2; D might be TRBD1 (5 bases). Per germline, CDR1 SEHNR and CDR2 FQNEAQ (reference sequence). Trimming stripped 1 base from V and 2 bases from J, with 8 bases between. The CDR3 covers 14 residues. Written as DNA, the CDR3 is TGTGCCAGCAGCTTAGTGCGGGGGAACTATGGCTACACCTTC. As protein: CASSLVRGNYGYTF. Complete variable domain (other parts from reference TRBV7-9 and TRBJ1-2): DTGVSQNPRHKITKRGQNVTFRCDPISEHNRLYWYRQTLGQGPEFLTYFQNEAQLEKSRLLSDRFSAERPKGSFSTLEIQRTEQGDSAMYLCASSLVRGNYGYTFGSGTRLTVV.

The J gene is TRBJ2-5, the V gene TRBV6-6, with 13 bases lining up with TRBD2. Germline-derived CDR1 and CDR2 are MNHNY and SVGAGI (reference sequence). The J segment lost 5 bases and the V segment lost 6 bases, leaving 6 bases of the junction unmatched. This CDR3 comprises 15 residues. The CDR3 is CASRHGTSGKETQYF. CDR3 nucleotides: TGTGCCAGCAGACATGGGACTAGCGGGAAGGAGACCCAGTACTTC.

The gene calls are TRBV5-6 and TRBJ2-5; D may be TRBD2 (5 bases). The germline V gene encodes CDR1 SGHDT and CDR2 YYEEEE. V dropped 1 base and J dropped 2 bases, with 18 bases sitting between them. CDR3 length: 17 amino acids. CDR3 bases: TGTGCCAGCAGCTTGTACCTAGCCCTAATAGCACAAGAGACCCAGTACTTC. As protein: CASSLYLALIAQETQYF. Complete variable domain (other parts from reference TRBV5-6 and TRBJ2-5): DAGVTQSPTHLIKTRGQQVTLRCSPKSGHDTVSWYQQALGQGPQFIFQYYEEEERQRGNFPDRFSGHQFPNYSSELNVNALLLGDSALYLCASSLYLALIAQETQYFGPGTRLLVL.